This T cell receptor beta chain originates from a study of siplizumab effects on memory and regulatory T cells (dated by TCRdb to about 2019). A note on the overall study: The effect of the anti-CD2 antibody siplizumab on alloreactive T-cell subsets was examined in allogeneic mixed lymphocyte reactions constructed from human PBMCs.

Preparation of the library involved the immunoSEQ multiplex PCR assay. The deep sequencing platform assayed approximately 100,000 TCR templates per sample. Genomic DNA extracted from sorted T cells was used for TCRbeta CDR3 sequencing. In the source study's methods: The R programming language was used for clonal analysis of TCRbeta CDR3 data. Alloreactive CD4+ and CD8+ clones were defined by comparing unstimulated samples with post-reaction CFSE-low samples. Regulatory or non-regulatory origin was assigned to alloreactive CD4+ clones by matching of sequences to sorted unstimulated Treg and non-Treg repertoires. Not all clones reach the TCRdb copy of this immuneACCESS table, which keeps in-frame sequences only. Checked studies attribute under half of the gap to unresolved V genes and leave the rest unexplained. V, J and clone size are taken as reported in that table, and D and trimming were inferred from the DNA itself. In all, the sample holds tens of thousands of clones, and about 90% of those were seen once. 0.3% to 0.35% of the sample belongs to the ten largest clones.

As concerns this clone: It has no known antigen specificity. No qualities accompany the bases; no much larger clone lies one base away.

In three donor pairs, further sequencing was done on unstimulated CD8+ naive, CD4+ memory, CD8+ TEMRA, CD4+ naive and CD8+ effector memory subsets. Sorted unstimulated T cells and proliferating T cells recovered from mixed lymphocyte reactions underwent TCRbeta CDR3 sequencing. Fresh whole blood from nine to ten HLA-typed healthy donors was used as the source from which PBMCs were isolated. Broader findings and caveats from the paper: Whether proliferating Tregs from siplizumab cultures actually had suppressive function was not functionally confirmed. Siplizumab significantly reduced the cumulative frequency of alloreactive sequences traceable to unstimulated CD4+ memory T cells. A naive or memory phenotype could not be assigned to roughly 75-97% of proliferating CD4+ or CD8+ clones. Because sequences at frequencies below about 10^-5 were poorly captured, only a minor fraction of alloreactive clones could be mapped back to unstimulated subsets. Among mappable alloreactive CD4+ clones, an average Treg-derived fraction of less than 70% was observed with siplizumab, compared with roughly 28% in control reactions. Greater diversity appeared to be present in unstimulated naive T cells than in memory T cells, and a substantial contribution to the alloresponse seemed to be made by naive cells.

Specimen: naive CD8+ T cells sorted from blood. The sample's cell subset or site label, decoded: unstimulated naive T cells. The receptor was isolated from a human donor in good health.

The DNA sequence reads TGTGCCAGTAGTATGGGACAGGTTTGGCTGGGCCTAGCCAAAAACATTCAGTACTTC. Translated, this is CASSMGQVWLGLAKNIQYF. The chain uses TRBV19 and TRBJ2-4; 8 of the junction bases match TRBD1. The CDR3 numbers 19 residues from cysteine through phenylalanine. Only the CDR3 part of the read is kept: 57 bases, read in frame from the first base. The junction shows trimming of 3 bases on V and 0 bases on J, and the gene matches do not reach 13 bases of it. The germline V gene (reference sequence) provides CDR1 LNHDA and CDR2 SQIVND.